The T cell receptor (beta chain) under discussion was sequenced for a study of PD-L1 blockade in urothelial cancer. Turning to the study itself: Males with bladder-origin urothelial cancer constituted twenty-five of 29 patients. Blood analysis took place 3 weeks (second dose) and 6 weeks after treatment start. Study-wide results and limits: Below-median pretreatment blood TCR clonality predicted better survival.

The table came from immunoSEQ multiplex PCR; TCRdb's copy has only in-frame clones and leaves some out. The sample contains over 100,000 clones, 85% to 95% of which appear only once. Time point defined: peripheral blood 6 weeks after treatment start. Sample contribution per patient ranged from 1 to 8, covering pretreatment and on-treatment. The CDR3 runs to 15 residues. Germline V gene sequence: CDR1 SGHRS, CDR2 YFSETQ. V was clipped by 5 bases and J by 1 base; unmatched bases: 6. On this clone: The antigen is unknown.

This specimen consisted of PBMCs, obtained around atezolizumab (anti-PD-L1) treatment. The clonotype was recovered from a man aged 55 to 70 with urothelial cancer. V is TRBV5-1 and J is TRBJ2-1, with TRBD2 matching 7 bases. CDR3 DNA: TGCGCCAGCAGAGGTAGTAGCGGGTCCTACAATGAGCAGTTCTTC. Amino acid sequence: CASRGSSGSYNEQFF.